This T cell receptor (beta chain) emerged from a study of breast tumors, draining lymph nodes, adjacent tissues (dated by TCRdb to between 2015 and 2016). Looking at the study overall: TCR beta repertoires were compared across tumor, adjacent nontumor tissue and axillary lymph nodes obtained from breast cancer patients. The study aimed to assess the relationships and possible T-cell exchange between tumor, surrounding tissue and draining lymph node repertoires in human breast cancer. Summary of the overall study and its limitations: The data were considered consistent with most tumor T cells being derived from the lymph node and subsequently expanding within tumor tissue. Tumor and nontumor tissue repertoires were significantly more similar in luminal-like than in basal-like breast cancer. The conclusion that tumor T cells originate in lymph nodes was presented as consistent with a hypothesis rather than as directly demonstrated. T-cell repertoire diversity in tumors was found to be lower than in lymph nodes but higher than in nontumor tissue, and preferential V and J gene usage was observed.

On this clonotype itself: Its cognate antigen has yet to be identified. No per-base quality is available; no much larger clone lies one base away.

TCRdb records Illumina HiSeq 2000 as the sequencer. Multiplex PCR amplification was used to generate the TCR beta chain libraries. High-throughput sequencing was used to analyze the amplified TCR beta chain products. The public reads were reprocessed in TCRdb via fastp at Q25 and MiXCR, keeping in-frame beta chains. Rows matching on CDR3 protein sequence are summarized as one entry with the most common DNA and genes. This sample gives 50,000 to 85,000 distinct CDR3 sequences in total; around 43% of them show up just once. The ten largest clones take up roughly 8.1% of the sample. Its CDR3 holds 14 amino acids, cysteine through phenylalanine. The CDR3 DNA has 42 bases and is translated from base 1. The junction carries 16 bases between V and J, which are trimmed by 1 base and 12 bases respectively. Based on the germline V gene (reference sequence), the CDR1 and CDR2 sequences are LNHNV and YYDKDF.

The sequence links TRBV15 to TRBJ2-1; no D gene is confidently identified. The TCR comes from a female donor with breast cancer. Some clones in this sample may be carry-over from other donors' samples. Sequencing input: breast tumor tissue. The CDR3 protein is CATSRVRSTDTQFF. At the DNA level, the sequence is TGTGCCACCAGCAGAGTGCGGAGCACAGATACGCAGTTCTTC.